This TCR beta chain comes out of a study of blood T cells in healthy people across ages. Germline-derived CDR1 and CDR2 are SGDLS and YYNGEE. This CDR3 has 13 residues. The second PCR ran roughly 7 to 12 cycles with a sample-barcoded 5' primer and J-beta primers. A single record per CDR3 protein comes from TCRdb applying MiXCR to the 5' RACE reads. The sample includes some 710,000 distinct CDR3 sequences, 20% to 25% of them seen just once. The chain has TRBV9 and TRBJ2-7; possibly TRBD2 for D (7 bases). Matching the DNA end better, TRBJ2-5 makes the J call doubtful. Sequences were obtained from blood. This TCR was recovered from a man aged 70 or older in good health. CDR3 in DNA: TGTGCCAGTAAGAGGGGGGGATCGGAGACCCAGTACTTC. Protein sequence: CASKRGGSETQYF.